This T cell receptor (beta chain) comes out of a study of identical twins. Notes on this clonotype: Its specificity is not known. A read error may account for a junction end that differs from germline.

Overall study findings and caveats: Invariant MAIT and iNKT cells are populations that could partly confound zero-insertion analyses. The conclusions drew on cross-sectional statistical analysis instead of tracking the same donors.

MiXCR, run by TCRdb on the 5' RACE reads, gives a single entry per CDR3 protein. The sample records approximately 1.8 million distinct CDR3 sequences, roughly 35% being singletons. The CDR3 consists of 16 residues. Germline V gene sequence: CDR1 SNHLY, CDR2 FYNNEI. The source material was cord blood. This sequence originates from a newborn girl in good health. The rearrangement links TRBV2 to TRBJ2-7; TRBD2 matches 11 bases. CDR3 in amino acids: CASTEPTSGSLYEQYF. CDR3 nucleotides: TGTGCCAGCACTGAACCTACTAGCGGGAGTTTATACGAGCAGTACTTC.